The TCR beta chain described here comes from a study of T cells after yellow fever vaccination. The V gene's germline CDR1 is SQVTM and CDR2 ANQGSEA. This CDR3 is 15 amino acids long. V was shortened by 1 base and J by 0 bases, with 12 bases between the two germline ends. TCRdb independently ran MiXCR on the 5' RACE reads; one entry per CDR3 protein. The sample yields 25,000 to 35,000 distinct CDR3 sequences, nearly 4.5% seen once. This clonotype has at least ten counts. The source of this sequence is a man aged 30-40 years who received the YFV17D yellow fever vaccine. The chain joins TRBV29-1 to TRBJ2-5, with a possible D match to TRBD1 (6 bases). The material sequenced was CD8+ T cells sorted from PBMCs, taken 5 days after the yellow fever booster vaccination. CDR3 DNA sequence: TGCAGCGTTGAAGGGAGTACAGGGCACCAAGAGACCCAGTACTTC. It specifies CSVEGSTGHQETQYF.